This T cell receptor beta chain was recorded in a study of memory CD4+ T cells and cytomegalovirus serostatus (dated by TCRdb to 2018 to 2020). At the level of the whole study: The cohort comprised roughly 35 healthy Belgian adults, 9 CMV seropositive and about 25 CMV seronegative. To replicate a published TCR-based CMV serostatus classifier, the study sequenced CD4+ memory TCRbeta repertoires from a Belgian cohort whose cytomegalovirus serostatus was known.

This clone is medium-sized (0.01 to 0.1%) in terms of sample share. No antigen is known for it. No quality values exist for individual bases; no much larger clone is one base distant. A FACSAria II was used to sort memory CD4+ T cells, defined as single viable CD3+CD4+CD8-CD45RO+ cells. CMV serostatus was determined with a Roche Elecsys assay detecting serum IgG against CMV pp150, pp28, p38 and p52. Once the samples were thawed, total CD4+ T cells were enriched through positive selection using CD4 magnetic microbeads. The samples came from a different study that was designed specifically to examine the CD4+ T cell memory repertoire. Peripheral blood mononuclear cells were isolated and cryopreserved following standard operating procedures; serum was stored at -80 °C. The staining used CD3-PerCP (BW264/56), CD4-APC (RPA-T4), CD45RO-PE (UCHT1) and CD8-Pacific Orange (3B5) antibodies, and Sytox blue was used to exclude non-viable cells.

The Quick-DNA Microprep Kit was used to extract genomic DNA from the sorted cells. TCRbeta DNA was amplified with the immunoSEQ hsTCRbeta kit following the manufacturer's protocol. An Illumina MiSeq instrument was used to sequence the TCRbeta libraries. Under the source paper's analysis protocol: Following removal of out-of-frame sequences, 2.2 million or so distinct TCRbeta sequences were retained, with an average of roughly 62,000 per individual. Each individual was scored according to the count of fewer than 200 previously reported CMV-associated TCRbeta sequences and the total productive distinct TCRbeta count. A beta-binomial model was reimplemented in Python, and random forests from scikit-learn, run with default parameters, were trained on data from the US cohort. Classifier performance on the Belgian cohort was reported as the median AUC with percentile confidence intervals calculated over 10,000 bootstrap iterations. Imported from immuneACCESS, the table was reduced by TCRdb to in-frame sequences with V and J called. These copies leave out some clones; in studies compared against another copy, an unresolved V gene accounts for under half, and the cause of the remainder is not known. V and J calls and clone size are those listed in that table; D and trimming were worked out from the DNA. For this sample there are roughly 54,000 clones; around 76% appear just once. Together, the top ten hold roughly 1.7% of the sample.

Paper-wide results and their limitations: The original-framework classifier achieved a median bootstrapped AUC of almost 0.97 with a 95% CI of 0.76-1.00 on the Belgian cohort. For CMV serostatus prediction, a median bootstrapped AUC of approximately 0.95 was reached with the original framework, and a median bootstrapped AUC of approximately 0.9 was reached with a US-trained random forest. Only CD4+CD45RO+ memory cells were sequenced, in contrast to the original study, in which naive and memory CD4+ and CD8+ populations were covered. The results were read as suggesting that the CMV-associated TCR signature is, for the most part, present in the CD4+ memory repertoire. Of roughly 170 previously reported CMV-associated TCRbeta sequences, 60 to 85 appeared in the CD4+ memory repertoires, each in one to five individuals.

The sequencing sample was made of memory CD4+ T cells from blood. This receptor was identified in an adult in good health and CMV-seronegative.

The DNA sequence is given as TGTGCCAGCAGCGTGAGGGGCGAGAACACTGAAGCTTTCTTT. The translation is CASSVRGENTEAFF. The chain links TRBV9 with TRBJ1-1, with a tentative D gene TRBD1 over 5 matching bases. The CDR3 has 14 amino acids, counting the end cysteine and phenylalanine. The kept DNA is CDR3 alone, 42 bases in frame from the first base. In the germline V gene, CDR1 corresponds to SGDLS and CDR2 to YYNGEE. V lost 2 bases and J lost 1 base; the stretch between them is 9 bases long.